This T cell receptor (beta chain) stems from a study of cytomegalovirus exposure and HLA in healthy donors (TCRdb year 2017). As for the study more broadly: In an earlier analysis of around 540 of the donors, 250 to 300 Gb of sequence data and 90 million to 120 million unique TCR beta sequences from 150 million to 200 million T cells were reported. An early release covering about 600 HLA-typed donors comprised around 300 gigabases of sequencing data and approximately 85 million unique TCR sequences. An earlier analysis of 450 to 750 of the donors used high-throughput TCR beta sequencing to judge whether each TCR beta V gene segment behaved as functional or pseudogenic. Both class I and class II loci were covered by HLA typing, at four-digit resolution. Of the roughly 400 genotyped donors, approximately 82% fell in the genetic ancestry cluster associated with self-reported Caucasian donors. On average, 235,054 unique TCR beta nucleotide sequences were sequenced per donor among several hundred genotyped donors of the cohort, with roughly 20% of those sequences being non-productive. Typing coverage differed by locus: A, B, C, DRB1 and DQB1 were typed in roughly 620-630 donors, DQA1 in 500 to 550, DPA1 in roughly 590, and DPB1 in 450 to 480. The study was designed to test whether signatures of past pathogen exposure could be identified by cataloging public T cell receptors. The study profiled the T cell repertoires of 550 to 700 subjects by immunosequencing and related them to cytomegalovirus serostatus. A later analysis re-analyzed previously published TCR beta repertoires from roughly 600 donors and added high-resolution HLA genotyping to study TCR occurrence patterns. Alongside the repertoire data, information on donor age, sex, ethnicity and CMV serostatus was compiled. Along with the approximately 650-subject first cohort, a separate validation cohort of over a hundred different subjects was used. In a later genetic analysis, genome-wide SNP genotypes for about three fifths of the roughly 670 donors were used, and that subset was treated as a discovery cohort. To predict cytomegalovirus infection status, the study brought together high-throughput TCR immunosequencing, statistical association of individual TCRs with disease status, and machine learning. Rather than drawing on any new phenotypic data, the later analysis identified candidate immune exposures from TCR beta sequences and the way those sequences occurred across donors. Roughly 5 DR-DQ haplotypes were handled as single units for association and clustering, since linkage in the cohort was strong. All discovery cohort repertoires had been generated using a single sequencing platform.

From a lookup of the germline V gene, CDR1 and CDR2 are ENHRY and SYGVKD. There are 16 amino acids in the CDR3, from cysteine to phenylalanine inclusive. Solely the CDR3 DNA is kept, with 48 bases framed from the first base. Germline trimming: 2 bases from V, 4 bases from J; junction bases outside gene matches: 8. The cohort comprised some 700 healthy bone marrow donors. All cohort members were sampled while nominally healthy, although unrecorded immune exposures were likely present. The donor was CMV seronegative and was included in the group of approximately 350 seronegative cohort members. A peripheral blood sample was provided by each donor, and peripheral blood mononuclear cells were used for TCR beta sequencing. Genomic DNA extraction from the blood cell samples was performed with the Qiagen DNeasy Blood Extraction Kit. Receptors were amplified or captured by the immunoSEQ multiplex PCR assay. A mixture of 60 forward primers for TCR Vbeta segments and 13 reverse primers for TCR Jbeta segments was used in the multiplex PCR. The CDR3 region of rearranged TCR beta genes was amplified from genomic DNA with a multiplex PCR assay. On the Illumina HiSeq System, the amplified TCR beta libraries were sequenced as 87-base-pair reads. The published analysis was carried out like this. Across the 670 or so repertoires, a later analysis counted roughly 77 million unique TCR beta chains, roughly 11 million of which were shared by at least two donors. Raw reads were error-corrected and collapsed into unique sequences by a nearest-neighbor algorithm in which closely related sequences were merged to remove PCR and sequencing errors. Alignment of CDR3 sequences to IMGT reference sequences was used to assign V, D and J gene segments. For a sequence to be retained, a match of at least six nucleotides to both a V gene segment and a J gene segment was required. Rearrangements were classified as productive when the CDR3 lacked stop codons and remained in frame with V and J, and all other rearrangements were classified as non-productive. CDR3 was defined according to IMGT convention as the region running from the second conserved V-encoded cysteine to the conserved J-encoded phenylalanine. Sequences without an unambiguous match to a single V gene segment were excluded from the earlier analysis of 587 of the donors. In an earlier analysis of 587 of the donors, V segments were called functional above 56.7% productive rearrangements and were called segregating when the between-donor standard deviation exceeded 5%. A statistical classification framework was built to diagnose cytomegalovirus status from the catalog of TCR beta chain sequences. In a later analysis, V and J genes were assigned by comparing TCR nucleotide sequences against IMGT/GENE-DB human TR gene sequences. In a later analysis, CDR3 sequences and most-parsimonious VDJ recombination scenarios were assigned using the TCRdist pipeline. In a later analysis, each TCR beta chain was defined by its CDR3 amino acid sequence together with its V-gene family, and reads lacking a unique V-gene family were excluded. To address suspected cross-contamination and a sequencing artifact, a later analysis removed approximately 600 highly shared, low-generation-probability nucleotide sequences. In a later analysis, a clonal expansion index was calculated for each public chain from normalized within-repertoire ranks of inferred template counts. Generation probabilities in a later analysis came from a VDJ recombination model fitted to out-of-frame rearrangements, and those results were checked against IGoR. A later analysis scored TCR-TCR, TCR-HLA and TCR-CMV co-occurrence with hypergeometric tests, applying a repertoire-size bias correction to TCR pairs. In a later analysis, false discovery rates were estimated by permuting HLA or CMV assignments 20 times. A later analysis grouped co-occurring TCRs with DBSCAN, adding TCRdist sequence similarity when clustering within HLA-allele-positive subsets. Repertoires with fewer than 30,000 or more than 120,000 public chains were left out of co-occurrence clustering, as were about 5 repertoires with anomalous nucleotide sharing. Imported from immuneACCESS, the table was reduced by TCRdb to in-frame sequences with V and J called. These copies leave out some clones; in studies compared against another copy, an unresolved V gene accounts for under half, and the cause of the remainder is not known. V and J calls plus clone size are reproduced from that table; the DNA served to infer D and trimming. The sample table holds about 200,000 clones, of which 65% to 85% were seen once. The top ten clonotypes cover about 1.7% of the sample.

In the case of this clone: What antigen it recognizes has not been identified. Per-base qualities were not stored, and no clone one base away is much larger.

Results and caveats for the whole study, not just this receptor: Cytomegalovirus status was reported to be diagnosed by the classifier with high specificity and sensitivity in both the original and validation cohorts. Most TCR sequences were observed very rarely across donors, whereas some public TCRs were present in many individuals. Because HLA typing was unavailable for some donors at each locus, only the typed subset was used in association tests. According to a later analysis, most CMV-associated TCR beta chains appeared to be HLA-restricted, and the HLA associations seemed to be driven largely by CMV exposure. A group of highly shared sequence variants was considered likely to be a technical artifact of the sequencing pipeline. In a later analysis, HLA-associated TCR beta chains showed more clonal expansion and lower generation probabilities than non-associated chains that were equally common. The 87-base-pair reads could not distinguish some IMGT-functional V segments, including TRBV6-2 and TRBV6-3, so those segments were excluded. An earlier analysis of around 540 of the donors showed that most TCR beta V segments appeared in productive rearrangements either about 90% or about 30% of the time, which broadly matched IMGT annotations. According to a later genetic analysis, donors in an Asian-associated ancestry cluster had fewer N-insertions in productive TCRs than the approximately 630-donor mean. In a later analysis, TCR association rates were found to vary across HLA loci, with the most associated TCRs seen for DRB1 alleles and the fewest for HLA-C alleles. A later analysis reported that several top co-occurrence clusters appeared linked to parvovirus B19, influenza, CMV and Epstein-Barr virus. Sequencing depth was assumed to be roughly uniform across donors in the presence/absence analyses, though that assumption may not hold. In the study, some 180 TCR beta chains were listed as associated with cytomegalovirus. Correlated functional status among segregating V segments might be attributable to linkage disequilibrium, but an unknown experimental factor could not be ruled out. A later genetic analysis associated a missense DCLRE1C variant with V-gene and J-gene trimming of TCR beta chains, and an independent cohort replicated the association. When HLA alleles, especially DR and DQ, strongly co-occurred, TCR associations were difficult to assign to individual alleles. A further reported finding was that TCR beta sequences accurately predicted the HLA-A and HLA-B alleles for most subjects in the first cohort. CMV serostatus was the only immune exposure information available for the cohort. The authors suggested that the approach could potentially be generalized to other disease states and immunological phenotypes. In a later analysis, more than 15,000 TCR beta sequences were associated with specific HLA alleles at a false discovery rate of 0.05. Only TCR beta chains were sequenced in this cohort, and the absence of alpha or paired-chain data limited detectable features. In vitro tests confirmed that a few of the cytomegalovirus-associated TCR beta chains recognize cytomegalovirus antigens. Because counts were too low, under 20 rarely observed V segments, including chromosome 9 orphons, were left out of the earlier analysis of roughly 600 of the donors.

Sample: PBMCs. The V and J segments used are TRBV10-3 and TRBJ2-7, and TRBD1 matches 10 of the central bases. This receptor was obtained from a man aged 45-60 years in good health and CMV-seronegative. In nucleotide form, the sequence is TGTGCCATCAGTGAGCCCCGGGACAGGGGCTCTTACGAGCAGTACTTC. It translates as CAISEPRDRGSYEQYF.